This T cell receptor (beta chain) stems from a study of OX40 agonist ivuxolimab in advanced cancers. Assay: immunoSEQ multiplex PCR; the TCRdb copy retains only in-frame clones and omits some. The repertoire holds about 20,000 clones, with about 89% as singletons. The V and J ends lost 2 bases and 5 bases respectively, with 15 bases between them. CDR3 length equals 15 residues. Germline assignment: CDR1 MNHEY and CDR2 SVGAGI. Sequences were derived from CD4+ or CD8+ T cells sorted from blood, sampled in a trial of the OX40 agonist ivuxolimab. The origin of this receptor is an adult with an advanced solid tumor such as melanoma, head and neck, liver or kidney cancer. This chain joins TRBV6-5 and TRBJ2-5, with TRBD2 as a possible D gene (5 bases). Here the CDR3 reads CASSYSRTGGETQYF. CDR3 DNA sequence: TGTGCCAGCAGTTACAGTCGTACGGGCGGGGAGACCCAGTACTTC.